These 30 T cell receptor beta chains were sequenced from one sample in a study of cytomegalovirus exposure and HLA in healthy donors. Both 60 Vbeta primers and 13 Jbeta primers went into the PCR. Profiling relied on immunoSEQ multiplex PCR, and the TCRdb table lists in-frame clones only, not all of them. The sample lists tens of thousands of clones, over 90% occurring once. The sample taken for sequencing was PBMCs. These receptors all stem from a woman between 18 and 29 years old in good health and CMV-seronegative.

This clone was observed a single time. The V gene is TRBV7-9, the J gene TRBJ2-7; D may be TRBD2 (6 bases). CDR1 and CDR2 from the germline V gene are SEHNR and FQNEAQ (reference sequence). V was pared by 3 bases and J by 0 bases, with 9 bases between. The CDR3 totals 14 residues. This CDR3 reads CASSFGGSSYEQYF. The CDR3 nucleotides are TGTGCCAGCAGCTTTGGGGGGAGCTCCTACGAGCAGTACTTC.

The rearrangement uses TRBV15 and TRBJ2-3, with D perhaps TRBD1 (6 bases). The germline V gene encodes CDR1 LNHNV and CDR2 YYDKDF (reference sequence). The CDR3 has 16 amino acids. Between the trimmed V and J ends, which lost 3 bases and 0 bases, there was a span of 13 bases. The CDR3 region is CATSSQAGTSTDTQYF. CDR3 nucleotide sequence: TGTGCCACCAGCAGCCAGGCCGGGACAAGCACAGATACGCAGTATTTT.

Note on this clone: Other DNA sequences within the sample encode an identical CDR3. The chain couples TRBV19 to TRBJ2-7; TRBD2 aligns across 8 bases. Germline-derived CDR1 and CDR2 are LNHDA and SQIVND (reference sequence). This CDR3 is 14 amino acids long. V shed 6 bases, J shed 6 bases, and the junction held 10 bases outside the gene matches. Here the CDR3 reads CASSAGGGSGEQYF. The CDR3 nucleotides are TGTGCCAGTAGCGCGGGAGGAGGTTCGGGCGAGCAGTACTTC.

This chain joins TRBV2 and TRBJ2-7; D unresolved. Trimming pared 8 bases from V and 1 base from J, leaving 6 bases between. Germline CDR1 SNHLY, CDR2 FYNNEI. The CDR3 covers 11 residues. The CDR3 loop is CASRTSYEQYF. The CDR3 DNA reads as TGTGCCAGCCGTACATCCTACGAGCAGTACTTC.

V gene TRBV6-4 combines with J gene TRBJ2-1, with D possibly TRBD2 on 6 matching bases. Germline V lookup: CDR1 MRHNA, CDR2 SNTAGT. The CDR3 has 16 amino acids. V lost 6 bases and J 10 bases, leaving 25 bases between the germline ends. The CDR3 bases are TGTGCCAGCAGGCTAAAGGACTACCGAGACTGGGGAGAGCAGTTCTTC. Its protein product is CASRLKDYRDWGEQFF.

The DNA of the CDR3 is TGTGCCAGCAGCGCCTTACCGGACAGGGGAGGGGCTGGGGCCAACGTCCTGACTTTC. It yields the protein CASSALPDRGGAGANVLTF. The chain uses TRBV9 and TRBJ2-6; 9 bases agree with TRBD1. The CDR3 length is 19 residues. The V gene's germline CDR1 is SGDLS and CDR2 YYNGEE. V lost 3 bases and J lost 2; bases outside the gene matches: 12.

The genes are TRBV30 and TRBJ1-2; D is possibly TRBD1 (5 bases). CDR1 GTSNPN and CDR2 SVGIG come from the germline V gene (reference sequence). The CDR3 runs to 12 residues. V was clipped by 4 bases and J by 10 bases, with 16 bases between them. The CDR3, as DNA: TGTGCCTGGAAAGAGGGCAGGGAGGACTACACCTTC. Its protein is CAWKEGREDYTF.

This clone appeared once. The genes are TRBV30 and TRBJ1-5; D ambiguous. V lost 4 bases, J lost 1 base, and 14 bases lay in between. CDR3 size: 15 residues. Germline V gene lookup returns CDR1 GTSNPN and CDR2 SVGIG (reference sequence). Here the CDR3 reads CAWNPGDSSNQPQHF. CDR3 DNA: TGTGCCTGGAATCCCGGGGATTCCAGCAATCAGCCCCAGCATTTT.

The chain combines TRBV19 with TRBJ1-4, with 7 positions matching TRBD1. The CDR3 contains 12 residues. V shed 8 bases, J shed 6 bases, and the junction held 3 bases outside the gene matches. Germline loops: CDR1 LNHDA, CDR2 SQIVND (reference sequence). The CDR3 DNA is TGTGCCAGTTCCGGGACAGATGAAAAACTGTTTTTT. Translated, it gives CASSGTDEKLFF. Using reference TRBV19 and TRBJ1-4 for the parts outside the CDR3, the full variable domain is DGGITQSPKYLFRKEGQNVTLSCEQNLNHDAMYWYRQDPGQGLRLIYYSQIVNDFQKGDIAEGYSVSREKKESFPLTVTSAQKNPTAFYLCASSGTDEKLFFGSGTQLSVL.

The gene calls are TRBV25-1 and TRBJ1-1, with D possibly being TRBD1 (5 bases). Deletions cut 1 base from V and 7 bases from J, with 16 bases between. CDR3 length: 15 amino acids. Germline values: CDR1 MGHDK, CDR2 SYGVNS. CDR3 sequence: CASSESRAGRFEAFF. In DNA, the CDR3 is TGTGCCAGCAGTGAATCCCGGGCAGGGCGCTTTGAAGCTTTCTTT. The full variable domain, its missing parts supplied by reference TRBV25-1 and TRBJ1-1, is EADIYQTPRYLVIGTGKKITLECSQTMGHDKMYWYQQDPGMELHLIHYSYGVNSTEKGDLSSESTVSRIRTEHFPLTLESARPSHTSQYLCASSESRAGRFEAFFGQGTRLTVV.

The chain carries TRBV7-2 and TRBJ1-1; D is undetermined. The CDR3 spans 15 residues. V was clipped by 5 bases and J by 1 base, with 14 bases between them. Germline V lookup: CDR1 SGHTA, CDR2 FQGNSA. The CDR3 region has the DNA TGTGCCAGCAGCAGAAACGCGGGTCCGAACACTGAAGCTTTCTTT. Protein: CASSRNAGPNTEAFF.

This clone has just a few counts. The chain carries TRBV4-3 and TRBJ1-1, with D unclear. Germline V gene sequence: CDR1 LGHNA, CDR2 YSLEER. Trimming stripped 2 bases from V and 1 base from J, with 17 bases between. The CDR3 is 17 amino acids. Here the CDR3 DNA reads TGCGCCAGCAGCCAATCGTACTTCATTGGTCCGAACACTGAAGCTTTCTTT. Protein product: CASSQSYFIGPNTEAFF.

The chain is built from TRBV9 and TRBJ2-1, with D perhaps matching TRBD2 (6 bases). CDR1 SGDLS and CDR2 YYNGEE come from the germline V gene. The CDR3 contains 16 residues. V was clipped by 0 bases and J by 5 bases, with 15 bases between them. This chain's CDR3 is CASSVALAVRDNEQFF. The DNA of the CDR3 is TGTGCCAGCAGCGTAGCTTTAGCGGTGAGAGACAATGAGCAGTTCTTC.

The chain is built from TRBV5-1 and TRBJ2-7, with D possibly TRBD1 on 5 matching bases. V lost 3 bases and J lost 1, with 14 bases in between. CDR1 is SGHRS, CDR2 YFSETQ, per germline. The CDR3 runs to 15 residues. CDR3 region: CASSSLQGTSYEQYF. CDR3 sequence (DNA): TGCGCCAGCAGCTCACTCCAGGGTACATCCTACGAGCAGTACTTC.

The chain couples TRBV19 to TRBJ1-1; 9 bases match TRBD1. V lost 6 bases to trimming and J lost 5 bases; unmatched junction nucleotides: 7. The length of the CDR3 is 14 residues. Germline values: CDR1 LNHDA, CDR2 SQIVND (reference sequence). CDR3 residues: CASRPTGGFTEAFF. As DNA, the CDR3 is TGTGCCAGTAGGCCCACAGGGGGCTTTACTGAAGCTTTCTTT. Full variable domain (remainder filled in from reference TRBV19 and TRBJ1-1): DGGITQSPKYLFRKEGQNVTLSCEQNLNHDAMYWYRQDPGQGLRLIYYSQIVNDFQKGDIAEGYSVSREKKESFPLTVTSAQKNPTAFYLCASRPTGGFTEAFFGQGTRLTVV.

In its sample, this clone was seen once. The chain employs TRBV11-1 and TRBJ2-7, with D perhaps matching TRBD2 (6 bases). This CDR3 region has 16 residues. The V end was cut by 4 bases, the J end by 3 bases, with 19 bases between. The V gene's germline CDR1 is SGHAT and CDR2 FQDESV (reference sequence). The CDR3 nucleotides are TGTGCCAGCAGCTCCCACCGGGCGGGGAATAGCTACGAGCAGTACTTC. It yields the protein CASSSHRAGNSYEQYF.

Points on this clone: The junction departs from germline at one end; a sequencing error may be responsible. Other DNA sequences from this sample encode an identical CDR3 as well. V and J are TRBV7-9 and TRBJ2-7; 11 bases align to TRBD2. The CDR3 is 16 residues long. The V gene's germline CDR1 is SEHNR and CDR2 FQNEAQ (reference sequence). The CDR3 bases are TGTTCCAGCAGCTTGTTTAGCGGGAGGGCCCCTTACGAGCAGTACTTC. This translates into CSSSLFSGRAPYEQYF. The whole variable domain, remainder taken from reference TRBV7-9 and TRBJ2-7, is DTGVSQNPRHKITKRGQNVTFRCDPISEHNRLYWYRQTLGQGPEFLTYFQNEAQLEKSRLLSDRFSAERPKGSFSTLEIQRTEQGDSAMYLCSSSLFSGRAPYEQYFGPGTRLTVT.

The V gene is TRBV19, the J gene TRBJ2-5; the match to TRBD1 covers 9 bases. Germline V gives CDR1 LNHDA, CDR2 SQIVND (reference sequence). The CDR3 loop spans 14 amino acids. V shed 4 bases, J shed 5 bases, and the junction held 5 bases outside the gene matches. The CDR3 DNA reads as TGTGCCAGTAGTAATAACAGGGGGCAGGAGACCCAGTACTTC. This translates into CASSNNRGQETQYF.

The chain combines TRBV9 with TRBJ2-5; TRBD2 agrees at 9 bases. J lost 4 bases, V lost 2 bases, and 3 bases had no gene match. This CDR3 is 14 amino acids long. Germline CDR1 and CDR2: SGDLS and YYNGEE. The CDR3 loop is CASSVGTSRETQYF. For the CDR3, the DNA is TGTGCCAGCAGCGTCGGGACTAGCCGAGAGACCCAGTACTTC.

Here the CDR3 DNA reads TGTGCCAGCAGCCTGCACAGGGGGCAAAGCACAGATACGCAGTATTTT. It translates to CASSLHRGQSTDTQYF. The chain carries TRBV5-5 and TRBJ2-3; TRBD1 matches at 9 bases. The length of the CDR3 is 16 residues. The trim removed 4 bases at V and 0 bases at J, leaving 6 bases unmatched. Germline V gene sequence: CDR1 SGHKS, CDR2 YYEKEE (reference sequence).

This clone was observed a handful of times. The J gene is TRBJ1-1, the V gene TRBV6-4; tentative D call: TRBD1 (6 bases). From germline, CDR1 is MRHNA and CDR2 SNTAGT. CDR3 length: 15 amino acids. With 9 bases removed from V and 5 bases from J, the gap between germline ends came to 22 bases. The CDR3: CARGGGRRTRTEAFF. CDR3 DNA: TGTGCCAGAGGGGGGGGCCGAAGGACGAGAACTGAAGCTTTCTTT.

In this sample, this clone turned up once. This chain uses TRBV7-9 with TRBJ2-1; 13 bases map to TRBD2. The V gene's germline CDR1 is SEHNR and CDR2 FQNEAQ (reference sequence). The CDR3 runs 16 residues. Unmatched junction bases numbered 3, after V lost 1 base and J lost 6 bases. CDR3 coding DNA: TGTGCCAGCAGCTTAGGACTAGCGGGAGGTATCAATGAGCAGTTCTTC. Translation: CASSLGLAGGINEQFF.

The chain recombines TRBV9 with TRBJ1-5; D is unresolved. Per the germline V gene, CDR1 is SGDLS and CDR2 is YYNGEE. CDR3 length: 13 amino acids. Trimming cost V 2 bases and J 3 bases, with 6 bases left between them. The CDR3 bases are TGTGCCAGCAGCGTGAGCCCCAATCAGCCCCAGCATTTT. Translated, it gives CASSVSPNQPQHF.

The CDR3 DNA sequence: TGTGCCAGCAGTCCAGACACAACTGGGACAGCGACTTCCTACGAGCAGTACTTC. This encodes CASSPDTTGTATSYEQYF. This sequence joins TRBV28 and TRBJ2-7; 7 bases line up with TRBD1. With 5 bases clipped from V and 1 base from J, the junction kept 17 bases outside the gene matches. The CDR3 contains 18 residues. Germline CDR1 and CDR2: MDHEN and SYDVKM.

The V gene is TRBV7-3, the J gene TRBJ2-6, with 8 bases that match TRBD1. The CDR3 totals 18 residues. After removal of 4 bases from V and 2 bases from J, the junction contained 10 bases not matched to a gene. Per germline, CDR1 SGHTA and CDR2 FQGTGA. This CDR3 reads CASSSPAGGEAGANVLTF. CDR3 nucleotide sequence: TGTGCCAGCAGCTCCCCTGCAGGGGGCGAAGCTGGGGCCAACGTCCTGACTTTC.

The chain recombines TRBV27 with TRBJ2-1, with TRBD1 matching 8 bases. Per germline, CDR1 MNHEY and CDR2 SMNVEV (reference sequence). The CDR3 spans 14 residues. Trimming took 7 bases from V and 9 from J; bases not matched to a gene: 11. Here the CDR3 reads CASTSGDRGSEQFF. The CDR3 DNA is TGTGCCAGCACCTCAGGAGACAGGGGAAGTGAGCAGTTCTTC.

The rearrangement joins TRBV28 to TRBJ2-3; TRBD1 agrees at 10 bases. Germline V gene sequence: CDR1 MDHEN, CDR2 SYDVKM. The CDR3 is made up of 17 amino acids. Trimming at V came to 4 bases and at J to 6 bases, leaving 13 bases not matched to a gene. This CDR3 is CASSSLRRDRGGDTQYF. DNA of the CDR3: TGTGCCAGCAGTTCGCTCCGCCGGGACAGGGGCGGGGATACGCAGTATTTT.

J is TRBJ2-3 and V is TRBV2, with D possibly matching TRBD2 (5 bases). The CDR3 spans 15 residues. V was trimmed by 4 bases and J by 2 bases, leaving 13 bases between them. The germline V gene has CDR1 SNHLY and CDR2 FYNNEI. The CDR3 DNA reads as TGTGCCAGCAGTGTTGGACTTACACCCACAGATACGCAGTATTTT. This codes for CASSVGLTPTDTQYF. Drawing the rest from reference TRBV2 and TRBJ2-3, the complete variable domain is EPEVTQTPSHQVTQMGQEVILRCVPISNHLYFYWYRQILGQKVEFLVSFYNNEISEKSEIFDDQFSVERPDGSNFTLKIRSTKLEDSAMYFCASSVGLTPTDTQYFGPGTRLTVL.

This chain connects TRBV27 to TRBJ2-7, with unresolved D. V shed 5 bases and J shed 1 base, with 6 bases lying between them. CDR3 length: 12 amino acids. The germline CDR1 and CDR2 sequences are MNHEY and SMNVEV (reference sequence). In nucleotides, the CDR3 is TGTGCCAGCAGTCCCCCTTCCTACGAGCAGTACTTC. It yields the protein CASSPPSYEQYF.

This sequence joins TRBV5-1 and TRBJ1-2; TRBD1 agrees at 8 bases. From germline, CDR1 is SGHRS and CDR2 YFSETQ. The CDR3 length is 13 residues. V lost 0 bases, J lost 7 bases, and 2 bases stayed unmatched. DNA of the CDR3: TGCGCCAGCAGCTTGGCGACAGGGGCTGGCTACACCTTC. Its translation: CASSLATGAGYTF. Together with reference TRBV5-1 and TRBJ1-2, the CDR3 gives the full variable domain: KAGVTQTPRYLIKTRGQQVTLSCSPISGHRSVSWYQQTPGQGLQFLFEYFSETQRNKGNFPGRFSGRQFSNSRSEMNVSTLELGDSALYLCASSLATGAGYTFGSGTRLTVV.